The 16 T cell receptor beta chains below all came from one sample that was sequenced in a study of OX40 agonist ivuxolimab in advanced cancers. Profiling relied on immunoSEQ multiplex PCR, and the TCRdb table lists in-frame clones only, not all of them. The sample lists some 44,000 clones, 80% to 90% occurring once. Sequences were derived from CD4+ or CD8+ T cells sorted from blood, sampled in a trial of the OX40 agonist ivuxolimab. These receptors were taken from an adult with an advanced solid tumor such as melanoma, head and neck, liver or kidney cancer.

The chain has TRBV4-2 and TRBJ2-3; 14 positions agree with TRBD2. The V gene end was trimmed by 4 bases and the J gene end by 4 bases; junction bases not matched to a gene: 1. Per germline, CDR1 LGHNA and CDR2 YNFKEQ. This CDR3 is built from 15 residues. CDR3 in amino acids: CASSPGLAGADTQYF. CDR3 in DNA: TGTGCCAGCAGCCCGGGACTAGCGGGGGCAGATACGCAGTATTTT.

The genes are TRBV2 and TRBJ2-6; no reliable D call. The CDR3 runs to 15 residues. V lost 1 base and J lost 2, with 6 bases in between. Germline-derived CDR1 and CDR2 are SNHLY and FYNNEI. CDR3 residues: CASSEDEAGANVLTF. The CDR3 DNA follows: TGTGCCAGCAGTGAAGATGAGGCTGGGGCCAACGTCCTGACTTTC.

The chain combines TRBV18 with TRBJ1-5; no firm D call. The V gene lost 3 bases and the J gene lost 2 bases, with 5 bases spanning the gap. CDR3 size: 13 residues. Per the germline V gene, CDR1 is KGHSH and CDR2 is LQKENI. CDR3 sequence: CASSPDRNQPQHF. In nucleotides, the CDR3 is TGTGCCAGCTCACCCGACCGCAATCAGCCCCAGCATTTT.

The chain couples TRBV6-1 to TRBJ2-2, with 7 bases aligning to TRBD1. Trimming removed 4 bases from V and 1 base from J; junction bases left unmatched: 6. This CDR3 region has 16 residues. The V gene's germline CDR1 is MNHNS and CDR2 SASEGT. CDR3: CASSAPTGRNTGELFF. CDR3 nucleotide sequence: TGTGCCAGCAGTGCCCCGACAGGGCGGAACACCGGGGAGCTGTTTTTT.

The chain combines TRBV27 with TRBJ2-2, with D unresolved. The CDR3 runs 12 residues. Germline CDR1 and CDR2: MNHEY and SMNVEV (reference sequence). Trimming stripped 6 bases from V and 1 base from J, with 3 bases between. The chain's CDR3 is CASRENTGELFF. CDR3 bases: TGTGCCAGCAGGGAGAACACCGGGGAGCTGTTTTTT.

This chain uses TRBV9 with TRBJ2-3; 8 bases align to TRBD1. The CDR3 consists of 14 residues. Germline V gene sequence: CDR1 SGDLS, CDR2 YYNGEE. Trimming removed 6 bases from V and 0 bases from J; junction bases left unmatched: 3. The CDR3, as DNA: TGTGCCAGCAAGGACAGGGATAGCACAGATACGCAGTATTTT. It translates to CASKDRDSTDTQYF.

The CDR3: CAISQTGSSYNEQFF. DNA for the CDR3: TGTGCCATCAGTCAGACAGGGAGCTCCTACAATGAGCAGTTCTTC. The gene calls are TRBV10-3 and TRBJ2-1; 7 bases agree with TRBD1. Losses at the gene ends were 5 bases for V and 0 bases for J; bases not matched to a gene: 4. Germline CDR1 and CDR2: ENHRY and SYGVKD. The CDR3 covers 15 residues.

This chain joins TRBV15 and TRBJ2-7; D gene uncertain. Trimming left V 5 bases short and J 5 bases short, with 10 bases between. There are 12 residues in the CDR3. The germline gives CDR1 LNHNV, CDR2 YYDKDF (reference sequence). The CDR3 sequence: CATSFSLDEQYF. The CDR3 DNA reads TGTGCCACCAGCTTTTCGTTGGACGAGCAGTACTTC.

This chain uses TRBV7-9 with TRBJ1-6; D gene unclear. This CDR3 is built from 13 residues. Trimming pared 1 base from V and 7 bases from J, leaving 5 bases between. CDR1 is SEHNR, CDR2 FQNEAQ, per germline (reference sequence). The CDR3 coding sequence is TGTGCCAGCAGCTTAGGGCTAAATTCACCCCTCCACTTT. Encoded protein: CASSLGLNSPLHF.

This chain joins TRBV5-1 and TRBJ2-2; TRBD2 matches at 7 bases. J was trimmed by 2 bases and V by 2 bases; bases with no gene match: 6. The CDR3 spans 16 residues. Germline V gene sequence: CDR1 SGHRS, CDR2 YFSETQ. The CDR3 spells CASSFESGTNTGELFF. In nucleotides, the CDR3 is TGCGCCAGCAGCTTCGAGAGCGGGACTAACACCGGGGAGCTGTTTTTT.

CDR3 region: CSVADRGEGNQPQHF. In DNA form, the CDR3 reads TGCAGCGTTGCGGACAGGGGGGAGGGAAATCAGCCCCAGCATTTT. The chain couples TRBV29-1 to TRBJ1-5; 10 bases fit TRBD1. This CDR3 spans 15 amino acids. V was clipped by 4 bases and J by 4 bases; unmatched bases: 7. CDR1 SQVTM and CDR2 ANQGSEA come from the germline V gene.

This chain uses TRBV5-1 with TRBJ2-1; D is possibly TRBD1 or TRBD2 (6 bases each). Trimming removed 4 bases from V and 6 bases from J, with 23 bases in between. Germline loops: CDR1 SGHRS, CDR2 YFSETQ. This CDR3 has 17 residues. DNA for the CDR3: TGCGCCAGCAGCGCGGGGCCCCGGGACACCATCGGCAATGAGCAGTTCTTC. Its protein is CASSAGPRDTIGNEQFF.

The chain uses TRBV5-4 and TRBJ2-2; TRBD2 aligns across 12 bases. With 3 bases clipped from V and 4 bases from J, the junction kept 4 bases outside the gene matches. From germline, CDR1 is SGHNT and CDR2 YYREEE (reference sequence). The CDR3 loop spans 16 amino acids. This chain's CDR3 is CASSSRLAGATGELFF. As DNA, the CDR3 is TGTGCCAGCAGCTCTCGACTAGCGGGGGCCACCGGGGAGCTGTTTTTT. The full variable domain, rest sourced from reference TRBV5-4 and TRBJ2-2, is ETGVTQSPTHLIKTRGQQVTLRCSSQSGHNTVSWYQQALGQGPQFIFQYYREEENGRGNFPPRFSGLQFPNYSSELNVNALELDDSALYLCASSSRLAGATGELFFGEGSRLTVL.

The rearrangement joins TRBV28 to TRBJ2-7; 11 positions match TRBD2. The V segment lost 6 bases and the J segment 4 bases; nucleotides outside the gene matches: 5. Per the germline V gene, CDR1 is MDHEN and CDR2 is SYDVKM. This CDR3 is 14 amino acids long. The CDR3 DNA reads TGTGCCAGCAGACGACTAGCGGGACAGTACGAGCAGTACTTC. The encoded protein is CASRRLAGQYEQYF.

The chain recombines TRBV2 with TRBJ2-2; maybe TRBD1 (6 bases). CDR3 size: 14 residues. Trimming removed 7 bases at V and 3 bases at J, with 12 bases between. Germline V gene data show CDR1 as SNHLY and CDR2 as FYNNEI. The CDR3 reads CASKGGRDTGELFF. CDR3 DNA: TGTGCCAGCAAAGGGGGAAGGGACACCGGGGAGCTGTTTTTT.

This clone has only one observation. Additional DNA sequences in this sample encode the identical CDR3. The gene calls are TRBV20-1 and TRBJ2-1; D remains unclear. The germline V gene has CDR1 DFQATT and CDR2 SNEGSKA (reference sequence). The V end lost 3 bases, the J end lost 0 bases, and 0 bases lay between the germline ends. This CDR3 comprises 11 residues. The CDR3 DNA is TGCAGTGCTAGCTCCTACAATGAGCAGTTCTTC. Residues: CSASSYNEQFF.